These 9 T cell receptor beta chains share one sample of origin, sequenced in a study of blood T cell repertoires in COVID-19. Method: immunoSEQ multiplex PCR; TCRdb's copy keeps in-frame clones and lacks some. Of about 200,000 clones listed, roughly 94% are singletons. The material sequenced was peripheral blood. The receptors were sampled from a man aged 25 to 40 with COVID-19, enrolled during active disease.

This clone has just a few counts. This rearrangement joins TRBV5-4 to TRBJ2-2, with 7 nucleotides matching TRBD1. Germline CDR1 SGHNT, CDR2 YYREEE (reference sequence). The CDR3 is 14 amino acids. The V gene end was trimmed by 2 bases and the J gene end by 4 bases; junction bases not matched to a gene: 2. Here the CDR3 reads CASSLQGRTGELFF. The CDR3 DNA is TGTGCCAGCAGCTTACAGGGGCGCACCGGGGAGCTGTTTTTT.

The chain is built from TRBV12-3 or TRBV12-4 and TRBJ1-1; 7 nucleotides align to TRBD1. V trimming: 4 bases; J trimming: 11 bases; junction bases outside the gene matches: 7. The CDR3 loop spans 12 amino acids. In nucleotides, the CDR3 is TGTGCCAGCAGTTCCGAGGGGGCGCGGGCTTTCTTT. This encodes CASSSEGARAFF.

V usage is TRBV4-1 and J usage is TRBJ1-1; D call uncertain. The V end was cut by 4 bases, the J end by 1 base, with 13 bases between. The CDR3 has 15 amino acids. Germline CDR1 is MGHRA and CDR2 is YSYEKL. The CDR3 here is CASSPREGRNTEAFF. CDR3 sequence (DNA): TGCGCCAGCAGCCCGAGGGAAGGCAGGAACACTGAAGCTTTCTTT.

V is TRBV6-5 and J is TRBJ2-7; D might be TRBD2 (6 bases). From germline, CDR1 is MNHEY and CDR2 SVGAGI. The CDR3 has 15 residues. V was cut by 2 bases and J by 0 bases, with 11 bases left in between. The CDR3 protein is CASSYAAGSSYEQYF. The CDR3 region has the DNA TGTGCCAGCAGTTACGCGGCGGGGAGCTCCTACGAGCAGTACTTC.

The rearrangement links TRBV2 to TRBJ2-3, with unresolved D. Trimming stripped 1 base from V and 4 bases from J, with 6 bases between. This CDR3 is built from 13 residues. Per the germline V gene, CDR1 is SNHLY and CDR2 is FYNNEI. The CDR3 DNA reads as TGTGCCAGCAGTGAAGGTCGGGCAGATACGCAGTATTTT. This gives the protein CASSEGRADTQYF.

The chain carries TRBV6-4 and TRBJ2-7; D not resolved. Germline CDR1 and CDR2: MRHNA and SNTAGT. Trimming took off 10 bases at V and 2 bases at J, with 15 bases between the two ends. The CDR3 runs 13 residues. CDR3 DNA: TGTGCCATTATCAGGCTAAGCACCTACGAGCAGTACTTC. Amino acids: CAIIRLSTYEQYF.

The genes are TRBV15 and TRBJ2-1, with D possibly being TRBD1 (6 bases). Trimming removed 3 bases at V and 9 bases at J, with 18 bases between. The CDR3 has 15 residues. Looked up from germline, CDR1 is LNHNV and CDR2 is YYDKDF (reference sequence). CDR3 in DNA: TGTGCCACCAGCAGTTGGACAGCGGATGGAGGTGAGCAGTTCTTC. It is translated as CATSSWTADGGEQFF.

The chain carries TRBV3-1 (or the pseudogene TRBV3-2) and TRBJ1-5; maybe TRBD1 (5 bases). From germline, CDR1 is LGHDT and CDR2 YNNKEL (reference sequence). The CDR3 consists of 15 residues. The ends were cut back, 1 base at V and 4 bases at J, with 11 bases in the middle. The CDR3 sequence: CASSQGQMINQPQHF. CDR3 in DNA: TGTGCCAGCAGCCAAGGACAGATGATTAATCAGCCCCAGCATTTT.

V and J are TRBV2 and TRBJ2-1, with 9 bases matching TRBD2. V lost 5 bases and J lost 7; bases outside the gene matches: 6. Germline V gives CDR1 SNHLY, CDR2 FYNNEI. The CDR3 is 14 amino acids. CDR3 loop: CASSLGLAGNEQFF. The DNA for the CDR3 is TGTGCCAGCAGTTTGGGGCTAGCGGGGAATGAGCAGTTCTTC. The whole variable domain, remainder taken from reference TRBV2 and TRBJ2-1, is EPEVTQTPSHQVTQMGQEVILRCVPISNHLYFYWYRQILGQKVEFLVSFYNNEISEKSEIFDDQFSVERPDGSNFTLKIRSTKLEDSAMYFCASSLGLAGNEQFFGPGTRLTVL.